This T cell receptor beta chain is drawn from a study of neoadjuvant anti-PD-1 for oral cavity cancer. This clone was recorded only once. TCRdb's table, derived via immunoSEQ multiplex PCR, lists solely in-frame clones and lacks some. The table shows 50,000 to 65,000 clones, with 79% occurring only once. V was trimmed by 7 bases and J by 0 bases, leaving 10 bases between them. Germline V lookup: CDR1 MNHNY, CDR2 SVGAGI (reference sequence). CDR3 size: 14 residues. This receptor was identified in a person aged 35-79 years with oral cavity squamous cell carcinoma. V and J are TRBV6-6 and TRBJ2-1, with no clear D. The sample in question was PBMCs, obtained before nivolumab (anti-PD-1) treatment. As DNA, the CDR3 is TGTGCCAGCACCCAAGGCAACTCCTACAATGAGCAGTTCTTC. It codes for CASTQGNSYNEQFF.